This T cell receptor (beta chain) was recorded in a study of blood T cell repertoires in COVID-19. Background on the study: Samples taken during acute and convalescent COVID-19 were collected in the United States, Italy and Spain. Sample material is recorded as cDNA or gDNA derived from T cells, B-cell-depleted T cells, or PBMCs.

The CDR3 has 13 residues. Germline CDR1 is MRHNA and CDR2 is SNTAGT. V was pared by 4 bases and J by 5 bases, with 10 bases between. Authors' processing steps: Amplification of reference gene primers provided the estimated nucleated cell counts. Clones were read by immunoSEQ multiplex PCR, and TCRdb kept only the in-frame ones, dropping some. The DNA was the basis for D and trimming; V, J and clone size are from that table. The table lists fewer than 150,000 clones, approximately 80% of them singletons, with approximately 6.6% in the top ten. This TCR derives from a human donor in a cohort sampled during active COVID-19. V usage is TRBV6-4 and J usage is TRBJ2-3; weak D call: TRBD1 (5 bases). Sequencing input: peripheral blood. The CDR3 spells CASSAGLIDTQYF. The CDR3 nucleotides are TGTGCCAGCAGTGCAGGGTTAATAGATACGCAGTATTTT.